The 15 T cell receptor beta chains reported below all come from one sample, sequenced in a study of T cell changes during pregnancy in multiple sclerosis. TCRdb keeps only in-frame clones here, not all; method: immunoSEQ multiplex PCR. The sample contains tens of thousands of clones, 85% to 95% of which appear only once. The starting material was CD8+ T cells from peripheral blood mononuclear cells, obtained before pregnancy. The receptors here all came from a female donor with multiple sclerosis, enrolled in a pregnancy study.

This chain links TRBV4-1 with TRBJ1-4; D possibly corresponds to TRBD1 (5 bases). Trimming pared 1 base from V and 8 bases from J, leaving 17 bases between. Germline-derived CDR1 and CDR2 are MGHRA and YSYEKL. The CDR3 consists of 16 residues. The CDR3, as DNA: TGCGCCAGCAGCCAAGCACCGTACCAGGGTACAGAAAAACTGTTTTTT. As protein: CASSQAPYQGTEKLFF.

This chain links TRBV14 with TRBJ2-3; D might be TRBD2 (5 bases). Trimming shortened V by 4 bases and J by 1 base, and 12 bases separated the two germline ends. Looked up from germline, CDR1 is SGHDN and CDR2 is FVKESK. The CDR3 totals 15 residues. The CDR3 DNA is TGTGCCAGCAGCCTTGGACTCTCCCGCACAGATACGCAGTATTTT. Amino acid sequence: CASSLGLSRTDTQYF.

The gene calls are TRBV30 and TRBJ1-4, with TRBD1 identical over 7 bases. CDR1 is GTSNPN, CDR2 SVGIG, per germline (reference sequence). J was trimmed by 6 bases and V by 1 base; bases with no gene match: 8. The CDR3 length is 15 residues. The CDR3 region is CAWSDPRDRDEKLFF. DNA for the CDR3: TGTGCCTGGAGTGACCCCCGGGACAGAGATGAAAAACTGTTTTTT.

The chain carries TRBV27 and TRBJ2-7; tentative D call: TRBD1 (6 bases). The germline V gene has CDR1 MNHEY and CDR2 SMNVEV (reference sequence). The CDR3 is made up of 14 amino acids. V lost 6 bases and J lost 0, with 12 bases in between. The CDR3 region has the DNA TGTGCCAGCAGACAGGGTGTTTTCTCCTACGAGCAGTACTTC. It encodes CASRQGVFSYEQYF.

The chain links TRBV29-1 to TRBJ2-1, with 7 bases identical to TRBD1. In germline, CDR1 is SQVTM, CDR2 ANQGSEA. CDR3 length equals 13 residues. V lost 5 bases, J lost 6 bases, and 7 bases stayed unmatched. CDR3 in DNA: TGCAGCGTTTCAGGGGGATTTATCAATGAGCAGTTCTTC. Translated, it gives CSVSGGFINEQFF.

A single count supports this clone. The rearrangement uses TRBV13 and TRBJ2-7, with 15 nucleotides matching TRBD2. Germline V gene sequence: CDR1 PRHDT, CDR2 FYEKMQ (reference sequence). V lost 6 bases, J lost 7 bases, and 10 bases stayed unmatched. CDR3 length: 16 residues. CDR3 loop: CASRPAGLAGGSEQYF. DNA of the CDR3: TGTGCCAGCAGACCGGCGGGACTAGCGGGAGGTAGTGAGCAGTACTTC.

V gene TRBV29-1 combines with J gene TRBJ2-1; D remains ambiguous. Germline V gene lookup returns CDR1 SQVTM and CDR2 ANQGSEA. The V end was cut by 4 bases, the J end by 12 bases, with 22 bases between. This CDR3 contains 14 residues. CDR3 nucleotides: TGCAGCGTTGGAATGGGTTTTGAAACAGTCGGGCAGTTCTTC. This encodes CSVGMGFETVGQFF.

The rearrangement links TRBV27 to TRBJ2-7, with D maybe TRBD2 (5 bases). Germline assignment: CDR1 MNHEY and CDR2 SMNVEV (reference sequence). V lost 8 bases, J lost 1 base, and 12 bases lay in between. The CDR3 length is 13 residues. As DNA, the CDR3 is TGTGCCAGCGGAGGACGGACGTCCTACGAGCAGTACTTC. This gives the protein CASGGRTSYEQYF.

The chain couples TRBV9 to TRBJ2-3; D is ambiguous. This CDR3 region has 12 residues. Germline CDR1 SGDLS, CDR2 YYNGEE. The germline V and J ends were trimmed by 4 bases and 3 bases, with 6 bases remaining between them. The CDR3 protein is CASSTQTDTQYF. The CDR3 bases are TGTGCCAGCAGCACACAGACAGATACGCAGTATTTT.

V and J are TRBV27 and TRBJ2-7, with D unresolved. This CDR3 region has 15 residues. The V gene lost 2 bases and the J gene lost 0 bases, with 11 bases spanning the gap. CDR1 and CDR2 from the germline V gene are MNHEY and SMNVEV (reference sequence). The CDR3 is CASSLASSASYEQYF. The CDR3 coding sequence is TGTGCCAGCAGTTTAGCGTCAAGCGCCTCCTACGAGCAGTACTTC.

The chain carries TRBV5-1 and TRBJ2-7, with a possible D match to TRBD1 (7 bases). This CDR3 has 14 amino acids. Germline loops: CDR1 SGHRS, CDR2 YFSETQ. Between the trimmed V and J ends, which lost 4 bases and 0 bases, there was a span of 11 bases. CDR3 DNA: TGCGCCAGCAGCGCGGGACAGATCTCCTACGAGCAGTACTTC. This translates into CASSAGQISYEQYF. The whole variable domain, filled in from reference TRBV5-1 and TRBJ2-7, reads KAGVTQTPRYLIKTRGQQVTLSCSPISGHRSVSWYQQTPGQGLQFLFEYFSETQRNKGNFPGRFSGRQFSNSRSEMNVSTLELGDSALYLCASSAGQISYEQYFGPGTRLTVT.

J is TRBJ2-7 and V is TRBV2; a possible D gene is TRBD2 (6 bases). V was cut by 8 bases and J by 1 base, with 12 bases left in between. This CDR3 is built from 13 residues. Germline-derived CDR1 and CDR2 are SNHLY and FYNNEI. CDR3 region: CASDQGTSYEQYF. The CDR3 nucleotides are TGTGCCAGCGACCAAGGGACTTCCTACGAGCAGTACTTC.

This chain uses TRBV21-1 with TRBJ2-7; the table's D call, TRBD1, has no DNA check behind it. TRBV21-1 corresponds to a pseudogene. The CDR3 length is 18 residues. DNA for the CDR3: TGTGCCAGCAGCAAAGCATTCCAAATACAGGGAACGCCCTACGAGCAGTACTTC. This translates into CASSKAFQIQGTPYEQYF.

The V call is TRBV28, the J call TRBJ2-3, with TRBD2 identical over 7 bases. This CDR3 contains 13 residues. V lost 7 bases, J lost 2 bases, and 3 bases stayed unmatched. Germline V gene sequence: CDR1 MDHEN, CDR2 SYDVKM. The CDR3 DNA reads TGTGCCAGCACCCGACTAGCCACAGATACGCAGTATTTT. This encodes CASTRLATDTQYF.

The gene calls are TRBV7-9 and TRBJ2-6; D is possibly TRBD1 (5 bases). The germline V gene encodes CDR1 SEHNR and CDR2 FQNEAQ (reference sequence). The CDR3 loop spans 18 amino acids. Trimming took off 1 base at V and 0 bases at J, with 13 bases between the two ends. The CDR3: CASSLVSREPSGANVLTF. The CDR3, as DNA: TGTGCCAGCAGCTTAGTGTCCAGGGAACCCTCTGGGGCCAACGTCCTGACTTTC.